The rows below give T cell receptor beta chains drawn from one sample of a study of molecular identifiers for immune sequencing clone quantification. TCRdb re-derived calls from the PCR reads in MiXCR, one entry per CDR3 protein. The table has about 640,000 distinct CDR3 sequences, around 20% seen once. The sample taken for sequencing was naive CD8+ T cells from blood, with Jurkat cell RNA spiked in. Every receptor here comes from a human donor in good health. Some libraries in this study had Jurkat cell RNA spiked in. The CDR3 runs from the conserved cysteine through the conserved F or W. A D gene is named only where the DNA matches it firmly. Where a row states a size, it is once, few, many or the class of an expanded clone; other rows omit it.

d_gene	v_gene	len	abundance	j_gene	CDR3aa	CDR3nt
-	TRBV4-1	17	many	TRBJ1-4	CASSQEIRLATNEKLFF	TGCGCCAGCAGCCAAGAAATACGCCTTGCAACTAATGAAAAACTGTTTTTT
-	TRBV11-2	15	-	TRBJ1-1	CASSLDVGLNTEAFF	TGTGCCAGCAGCTTAGATGTCGGATTGAACACTGAAGCTTTCTTT
TRBD2	TRBV7-9	15	many	TRBJ2-7	CASSLLLAGSYEQYF	TGTGCCAGCAGCTTATTACTAGCGGGCTCCTACGAGCAGTACTTC
-	TRBV2	15	few	TRBJ2-5	CASSEGVLSQETQYF	TGTGCCAGCAGTGAAGGGGTTTTGTCCCAAGAGACCCAGTACTTC
-	TRBV2	15	few	TRBJ1-6	CATCCRFGQDSPLHF	TGTGCCACCTGCTGTAGATTCGGACAAGATTCACCCCTCCACTTT
-	TRBV14	18	many	TRBJ2-5	CASSQDFAPGLTRETQYF	TGTGCCAGCAGCCAAGATTTTGCCCCCGGACTGACGCGGGAGACCCAGTACTTC
-	TRBV3-1	14	many	TRBJ1-5	CASSQRDDAQGVHF	TGTGCCAGCAGCCAACGCGATGACGCGCAAGGGGTCCATTTT
-	TRBV30	19	-	TRBJ2-2	CAWSDRDGTGMWDTGELFF	TGTGCCTGGAGTGACAGGGACGGGACGGGAATGTGGGACACCGGGGAGCTGTTTTTT
-	TRBV11-2	15	-	TRBJ1-3	CASSLWAGPGNTIYF	TGTGCCAGCAGCTTATGGGCAGGGCCTGGAAACACCATATATTTT
TRBD2	TRBV11-2	16	few	TRBJ2-2	CASSFFGTMNTGELFF	TGTGCCAGCAGCTTCTTCGGGACTATGAACACCGGGGAGCTGTTTTTT
TRBD1	TRBV5-1	15	many	TRBJ1-1	CASSLTGGMNTEAFF	TGCGCCAGCAGCTTAACAGGGGGTATGAACACTGAAGCTTTCTTT
TRBD1	TRBV27	14	-	TRBJ2-7	CASSLSGQGHGQYF	TGTGCCAGCAGTTTATCGGGACAGGGCCACGGGCAGTACTTC
-	TRBV21-1	15	-	TRBJ1-6	CASSKKGQVNSPLHF	TGTGCCAGCAGCAAAAAGGGACAGGTTAATTCACCCCTCCACTTT
-	TRBV7-9	12	many	TRBJ1-1	CASSPPDTEAFF	TGTGCCAGCAGCCCGCCAGACACTGAAGCTTTCTTT
TRBD1	TRBV30	12	few	TRBJ2-1	CAWSGQGPGQFF	TGTGCCTGGAGTGGACAGGGACCGGGGCAGTTCTTC
-	TRBV5-4	14	many	TRBJ1-1	CASSLRGGDTEAFF	TGTGCCAGCAGCTTGCGTGGCGGAGACACTGAAGCTTTCTTT
TRBD1	TRBV9	17	-	TRBJ1-4	CASSQDRNHTTNGKLFF	TGTGCCAGCAGCCAGGACAGGAACCATACAACTAATGGAAAACTGTTTTTT
-	TRBV28	16	-	TRBJ2-5	CASTLTPQEARETQCF	TGTGCCAGCACCTTAACGCCTCAGGAGGCACGAGAGACCCAGTGCTTC
-	TRBV7-6	16	many	TRBJ2-7	CASSPYPDSSSYEQYF	TGTGCCAGCAGCCCGTATCCGGACAGTTCCTCCTACGAGCAGTACTTC
TRBD1	TRBV12-3/TRBV12-4	15	-	TRBJ2-5	CASSAGTDKGETQYF	TGTGCCAGCTCTGCCGGGACAGATAAGGGAGAGACCCAGTACTTC
-	TRBV2	12	few	TRBJ2-2	CASKGVTGELFF	TGTGCCAGCAAAGGGGTCACCGGGGAGCTGTTTTTT
-	TRBV30	13	-	TRBJ1-1	CAWEIWVNTEAFF	TGTGCCTGGGAAATCTGGGTGAACACTGAAGCTTTCTTT
TRBD2	TRBV20-1	17	many	TRBJ2-3	CSAASTSSGYPTDTQYF	TGCAGTGCTGCTTCGACTAGTAGCGGGTATCCCACAGATACGCAGTATTTT
-	TRBV4-1	15	-	TRBJ2-7	CASSQGGRERNEQYF	TGCGCCAGCAGCCAGGGGGGACGGGAGAGAAACGAGCAGTACTTC
-	TRBV20-1	17	-	TRBJ2-7	CSARDLGGPRSSYEQYF	TGCAGTGCTAGAGATCTGGGGGGTCCTAGGAGCTCCTACGAGCAGTACTTC
TRBD1	TRBV2	13	-	TRBJ2-7	CASSEGDRGKQYF	TGTGCCAGCAGTGAAGGGGACAGGGGTAAGCAGTACTTC
-	TRBV10-2	11	many	TRBJ2-1	CASSESGLVLF	TGCGCCAGCAGTGAGTCGGGTCTTGTGCTCTTC
TRBD1	TRBV7-3	13	many	TRBJ2-5	CASRGQGEETQYF	TGTGCCAGCAGGGGACAGGGAGAAGAGACCCAGTACTTC
-	TRBV4-3	15	many	TRBJ2-1	CASSQDSARYNEQFF	TGCGCCAGCAGCCAAGATTCGGCGCGATATAATGAGCAGTTCTTC
TRBD2	TRBV7-2	17	many	TRBJ2-2	CASSVTMLAGANGELFF	TGTGCCAGTTCAGTAACTATGCTAGCGGGGGCAAACGGGGAGCTGTTTTTT
-	TRBV4-3	14	few	TRBJ2-7	CASSQDHTFYEQYF	TGCGCCAGCAGCCAAGATCACACTTTCTACGAGCAGTACTTC
-	TRBV27	14	few	TRBJ2-7	CASSLGLHLGEQYF	TGTGCCAGCAGTTTGGGGCTGCACCTCGGCGAGCAGTACTTC
-	TRBV12-3/TRBV12-4	13	-	TRBJ2-1	CATEDSSFNEQFF	TGTGCCACCGAGGACAGCTCTTTCAATGAGCAGTTCTTC
-	TRBV11-2	13	-	TRBJ2-5	CASSFYQRETQYF	TGTGCCAGCAGCTTTTATCAGCGGGAGACCCAGTACTTC
-	TRBV29-1	14	many	TRBJ1-1	CSVEGEELNTEAFF	TGCAGCGTCGAGGGAGAGGAACTGAACACTGAAGCTTTCTTT
-	TRBV7-9	15	many	TRBJ1-2	CASSGSRGSNYGYTF	TGTGCCAGCTCGGGTTCACGGGGGTCTAACTATGGCTACACCTTC
TRBD2	TRBV6-2/TRBV6-3	17	many	TRBJ2-7	CASSKPGTSGSLYEQYF	TGTGCCAGCAGCAAGCCCGGGACTAGCGGGAGTTTATACGAGCAGTACTTC
TRBD1	TRBV12-3/TRBV12-4	16	many	TRBJ1-1	CASSPIPTGVNTEAFF	TGTGCCAGCAGCCCGATACCGACAGGGGTGAACACTGAAGCTTTCTTT
TRBD2	TRBV6-5	16	many	TRBJ2-2	CASSYWASGDTGELFF	TGTGCCAGCAGTTACTGGGCTAGCGGGGACACCGGGGAGCTGTTTTTT
-	TRBV6-2/TRBV6-3	17	few	TRBJ2-1	CASSYEIGGNSYNEQFF	TGTGCCAGCAGCTACGAAATCGGAGGCAACTCCTACAATGAGCAGTTCTTC
TRBD2	TRBV7-9	15	few	TRBJ2-7	CASTEGSGSSYEQYF	TGTGCCAGCACCGAGGGTAGCGGGAGTTCCTACGAGCAGTACTTC
-	TRBV20-1	13	-	TRBJ2-1	CSASVDLLNERFF	TGCAGTGCTAGTGTCGACCTCCTTAATGAGCGGTTCTTC
-	TRBV4-3	13	many	TRBJ1-1	CASSQDGGAEAFF	TGCGCCAGCAGCCAAGATGGTGGGGCTGAAGCTTTCTTT
TRBD2	TRBV19	17	-	TRBJ2-7	CASSIRAMGLRGYEQYF	TGTGCCAGTAGTATTCGGGCGATGGGACTACGAGGGTACGAGCAGTACTTC
TRBD2	TRBV4-3	15	many	TRBJ2-3	CASSPDSGGAVTQYF	TGCGCCAGCAGCCCGGATAGCGGGGGGGCGGTTACGCAGTATTTT
-	TRBV4-3	16	few	TRBJ2-1	CASSQVTGLSYNEQFF	TGCGCCAGCAGCCAAGTTACAGGACTATCCTACAATGAGCAGTTCTTC
-	TRBV7-9	17	-	TRBJ2-1	CASSPNQMTGPTNEQFF	TGTGCCAGCAGCCCCAACCAAATGACCGGGCCGACGAATGAGCAGTTCTTC
TRBD2	TRBV9	16	-	TRBJ2-7	CVSSVGGAGEFYEQYF	TGTGTCAGCAGCGTAGGAGGAGCGGGAGAGTTCTACGAGCAGTACTTC
-	TRBV4-3	15	few	TRBJ1-4	CASSQEDSRNEKLLF	TGCGCCAGCAGCCAAGAGGACAGCCGTAATGAAAAACTGCTTTTT
TRBD1	TRBV19	16	-	TRBJ1-1	CASSIGPGTGDTEAFF	TGTGCCAGTAGCATAGGACCCGGGACAGGGGACACTGAAGCTTTCTTT
-	TRBV27	13	many	TRBJ1-1	CASSLSGGFEAFF	TGTGCCAGCAGTTTATCGGGAGGCTTTGAAGCTTTCTTT
-	TRBV20-1	11	many	TRBJ2-7	CSARVDYEQYF	TGCAGTGCTAGAGTAGATTACGAGCAGTACTTC
TRBD1	TRBV7-9	14	many	TRBJ1-2	CASSSDRVKDGYTF	TGTGCCAGCAGCTCGGACAGGGTGAAGGATGGCTACACCTTC
-	TRBV6-5	15	many	TRBJ2-6	CASRPDTYGANVLTF	TGTGCCAGCAGACCCGACACTTATGGGGCCAACGTCCTGACTTTC
-	TRBV5-4	13	few	TRBJ1-3	CASSSYSGNTIYF	TGTGCCAGCAGCTCTTACTCTGGAAACACCATATATTTT
-	TRBV5-3	12	few	TRBJ2-2	CASEAGTGELFF	TGTGCCAGCGAGGCGGGTACCGGGGAGCTGTTTTTT
TRBD2	TRBV12-3/TRBV12-4	12	-	TRBJ2-7	CASSPGLAEQYF	TGTGCCAGCAGTCCGGGACTAGCAGAGCAGTACTTC
TRBD1	TRBV7-9	15	-	TRBJ1-2	CASSYDRGYNYGYTF	TGTGCCAGCAGCTATGACAGGGGTTATAACTATGGCTACACCTTC
-	TRBV2	15	-	TRBJ2-2	CASRADRYTTGELFF	TGTGCCAGCAGGGCGGACCGATACACCACCGGGGAGCTGTTTTTT
TRBD1	TRBV30	12	-	TRBJ2-7	CAWGQGAYEQYF	TGTGCCTGGGGACAGGGGGCATACGAGCAGTACTTC